Reported below is one TCR beta chain. Assay used: immunoSEQ multiplex PCR; TCRdb lists only in-frame clones, some missing. The sample includes about 130,000 clones, approximately 83% of them seen just once. This record comes from a study of blood T cell repertoires in COVID-19. Study-wide background: T cells, B-cell-depleted T cells, or PBMCs provided the cDNA or gDNA that served as material.

This receptor was taken from a man aged 40-49 years with active or convalescent COVID-19. Sequenced material: peripheral blood.

The CDR3 sequence is CASSQVSGQPYEQYF. The DNA for the CDR3 is TGTGCCAGCAGCCAAGTCTCGGGACAGCCCTACGAGCAGTACTTC. The chain couples TRBV3-1 (or the pseudogene TRBV3-2) to TRBJ2-7, with 7 bases lining up with TRBD1. Germline lookup yields CDR1 LGHDT and CDR2 YNNKEL (reference sequence). V lost 1 base and J lost 2; bases outside the gene matches: 5. The CDR3 has 15 residues.